This T cell receptor (beta chain) was recovered during a study of cytomegalovirus exposure and HLA in healthy donors (TCRdb year 2017). In terms of the full investigation: An earlier analysis of 587 of the donors reported 276 Gb of sequence data and about 120 million unique TCR beta sequences obtained from around 170 million T cells. A later genetic analysis used genome-wide SNP genotypes for about 60% of the roughly 670 donors, treating that subset as a discovery cohort. Every discovery cohort repertoire had been produced on one sequencing platform. High-throughput TCR immunosequencing, statistical association of individual TCRs with disease status, and machine learning were combined to predict cytomegalovirus infection status. Along with the approximately 670-subject first cohort, a separate validation cohort of over a hundred different subjects was used. Both class I and class II loci were covered by HLA typing, at four-digit resolution. An earlier analysis of about 600 of the donors used high-throughput TCR beta sequencing to judge whether each TCR beta V gene segment behaved as functional or pseudogenic. Approximately 310 gigabases of sequencing data and approximately 92 million unique TCR sequences made up an early release that covered around 640 HLA-typed donors. The study aimed to test whether signatures of past pathogen exposure could be identified by cataloging public T cell receptors. The study used immunosequencing to profile the T cell repertoires of 666 subjects and linked those repertoires to cytomegalovirus serostatus. Of the roughly 420 genotyped donors, approximately 80% were placed in the genetic ancestry cluster associated with self-reported Caucasian donors. A later analysis re-analyzed previously published TCR beta repertoires from several hundred donors and added high-resolution HLA genotyping to study TCR occurrence patterns. On average, 235,054 unique TCR beta nucleotide sequences were sequenced per donor among a few hundred genotyped donors of the cohort, with roughly 19% of those sequences being non-productive. The number of donors typed differed by locus, with 629-630 for A, B, C, DRB1 and DQB1, more than 500 for DQA1, 606 for DPA1, and around 450 for DPB1. Several DR-DQ haplotypes were treated as single units for association and clustering because of strong linkage in the cohort. Donor age, sex, ethnicity and CMV serostatus were compiled alongside the repertoire data. The later analysis used no new phenotypic data to find candidate immune exposures, relying instead on TCR beta sequences and their occurrence across donors. Results the study describes overall, beyond this receptor: An association between a missense DCLRE1C variant and V-gene and J-gene trimming of TCR beta chains was found in a later genetic analysis and replicated in an independent cohort. According to a later analysis, parvovirus B19, influenza, CMV and Epstein-Barr virus appeared linked to several top co-occurrence clusters. In an earlier analysis of about 600 of the donors, most TCR beta V segments appeared in productive rearrangements about 90% or about 30% of the time, broadly matching IMGT annotations. In a later analysis, the rate of TCR association differed among HLA loci, with DRB1 alleles having the most associated TCRs and HLA-C alleles having the fewest. The presence/absence analyses assumed that sequencing depth was roughly uniform across donors, and that assumption may not be true. The authors suggested that the approach could potentially be extended to other disease states and immunological phenotypes. In a later genetic analysis, fewer N-insertions in productive TCRs were reported among donors in an Asian-associated ancestry cluster than the roughly 670-donor mean. Specific HLA alleles were associated with 15,000 to 20,000 TCR beta sequences at a false discovery rate of 0.05 in a later analysis. A further reported finding was that TCR beta sequences accurately predicted the HLA-A and HLA-B alleles for most subjects in the first cohort. Some IMGT-functional V segments, including TRBV6-2 and TRBV6-3, could not be told apart with the 87-base-pair reads, so those segments were excluded. In a later analysis, HLA-associated TCR beta chains were found to be more clonally expanded and to have lower generation probabilities than equally common non-associated chains. Most TCR sequences were observed very rarely across donors, whereas some public TCRs were present in many individuals. Because HLA typing was unavailable for some donors at each locus, only the typed subset was used in association tests. A cluster of highly shared sequence variants was judged likely to be a technical artifact of the sequencing pipeline. Roughly 15 rarely observed V segments, including chromosome 9 orphons, were excluded from the earlier analysis of a few hundred of the donors because counts were too low. A later analysis found that most CMV-associated TCR beta chains appeared HLA-restricted, with HLA associations seemingly driven largely by CMV exposure. Linkage disequilibrium might explain the correlated functional status among segregating V segments, but an unknown experimental factor could not be excluded. A total of around 150 TCR beta chains were listed by the study as associated with cytomegalovirus. The classifier was reported to diagnose cytomegalovirus status with high specificity and sensitivity in both the original and validation cohorts. The only immune exposure information available for the cohort was CMV serostatus. Assigning TCR associations to individual alleles was difficult when HLA alleles, especially DR and DQ, strongly co-occurred. In this cohort, only TCR beta chains were sequenced, and detectable features were limited by the absence of alpha or paired-chain data. A few of the identified cytomegalovirus-associated TCR beta chains were confirmed in vitro to be specific for cytomegalovirus antigens.

The cohort comprised approximately 700 healthy bone marrow donors. All cohort members were sampled while nominally healthy, although unrecorded immune exposures were likely present. The donor tested CMV seropositive, placing the donor among the approximately 310 seropositive members of the cohort. Every donor gave a peripheral blood sample, and the peripheral blood mononuclear cells from that sample were used for TCR beta sequencing. Genomic DNA extraction from the blood cell samples was performed with the Qiagen DNeasy Blood Extraction Kit. A word on this clone: The clone's antigen remains unknown. The sample holds no much larger clone one base away, and base qualities are not on file.

Library generation was performed with the immunoSEQ multiplex PCR assay. For the multiplex PCR, a mixture combining 60 forward primers for TCR Vbeta segments and 13 reverse primers for TCR Jbeta segments was used. The CDR3 region of rearranged TCR beta genes was amplified from genomic DNA with a multiplex PCR assay. Amplified TCR beta libraries were sequenced as 87-base-pair reads on the Illumina HiSeq System. The paper's processing steps were these. A later analysis tallied 80 million to 95 million unique TCR beta chains across the 610 or so repertoires, and some 12 million of those chains were shared by two or more donors. To remove PCR and sequencing errors, raw reads were error-corrected and collapsed into unique sequences using a nearest-neighbor algorithm that merged closely related sequences. Alignment of CDR3 sequences to IMGT reference sequences was used to assign V, D and J gene segments. Each retained sequence needed at least a six-nucleotide match to both a V gene segment and a J gene segment. A rearrangement counted as productive if the CDR3 had no stop codons and remained in frame with V and J, and every other rearrangement counted as non-productive. CDR3 was defined by IMGT convention, running from the second conserved V-encoded cysteine to the conserved J-encoded phenylalanine. The earlier analysis of around 640 of the donors excluded sequences that lacked an unambiguous match to a single V gene segment. In an earlier analysis of 587 of the donors, a V segment was called functional when productive rearrangements were above 56.7%, and segregating when the standard deviation between donors exceeded 5%. A statistical classification framework was built for diagnosing cytomegalovirus status from the catalog of TCR beta chain sequences. In a later analysis, TCR nucleotide sequences were compared against IMGT/GENE-DB human TR gene sequences so that V and J genes could be assigned. A later analysis assigned CDR3 sequences and most-parsimonious VDJ recombination scenarios with the TCRdist pipeline. A later analysis defined each TCR beta chain by its CDR3 amino acid sequence plus V-gene family, and excluded reads lacking a unique V-gene family. In a later analysis, 450 to 600 highly shared, low-generation-probability nucleotide sequences were removed to address suspected cross-contamination and a sequencing artifact. In a later analysis, a clonal expansion index for each public chain was calculated from normalized within-repertoire ranks of inferred template counts. A later analysis computed generation probabilities with a VDJ recombination model fitted to out-of-frame rearrangements, and checked the results against IGoR. Hypergeometric tests were used in a later analysis to score TCR-TCR, TCR-HLA and TCR-CMV co-occurrence, with a repertoire-size bias correction applied to the TCR pairs. False discovery rates were estimated in a later analysis by permuting HLA or CMV assignments 20 times. In a later analysis, co-occurring TCRs were grouped using DBSCAN, and TCRdist sequence similarity was added for clustering within HLA-allele-positive subsets. Repertoires with fewer than 30,000 or more than 120,000 public chains, plus five repertoires with anomalous nucleotide sharing, were excluded from co-occurrence clustering. The source is immuneACCESS, and TCRdb retained only in-frame sequences with V and J called. Part of the clones is not carried over; for the studies checked, unresolved V genes explain less than half of this, and the remainder is unexplained. That table gives V, J and clone size, and the DNA gave D and trimming. Within this sample are approximately 100,000 clones, with 76% of them counted one time only. 10% of the sample comes from the top ten.

The germline V gene encodes CDR1 LNHDA and CDR2 SQIVND (reference sequence). V lost 5 bases and J lost 1 base; the stretch between them is 11 bases long. The CDR3 runs 15 residues from the cysteine to the phenylalanine. Solely the CDR3 DNA is kept, with 45 bases framed from the first base. The receptor was isolated from a young woman in good health and CMV-seropositive. This sequence uses TRBV19 and TRBJ1-4, and TRBD1 may be the D gene, going by 5 matching bases. Sequences were obtained from PBMCs. The nucleotide sequence reads as follows: TGTGCCAGTAGTCCCGCCAGGGAAACTAATGAAAAACTGTTTTTT. The resulting protein is CASSPARETNEKLFF.